This record covers a single T cell receptor (beta chain). The CDR3 consists of 15 residues. CDR1 is MNHNY, CDR2 SVGAGI, per germline (reference sequence). Trimming pared 2 bases from V and 1 base from J, leaving 11 bases between. The assay was immunoSEQ multiplex PCR, and TCRdb's table has in-frame clones only and misses some. In the table there are almost 50,000 clones, roughly three quarters of which are singletons. This sample is part of a study of T cell responses to AZD1222 COVID-19 vaccine. Sequenced material: peripheral blood, taken on day 0 of MenACWY control vaccination. The receptor was derived from an adult in good health. V gene TRBV6-6 combines with J gene TRBJ1-1; D unresolved. CDR3 protein: CASSYPSRGNTEAFF. As DNA, the CDR3 is TGTGCCAGCAGTTACCCCAGCCGGGGGAACACTGAAGCTTTCTTT.